The 15 T cell receptor beta chains below come from one sample, sequenced in a study of blood T cells in healthy people across ages. Alongside a J-beta primer mix, a sample-barcoded 5' primer served in a second PCR lasting about 7 to 11 cycles. TCRdb redid the calling of the 5' RACE reads with MiXCR, one entry per CDR3 protein. The table has some 1.5 million distinct CDR3 sequences, approximately 30% seen once; the top ten hold roughly 8.2%. The sequencing input was blood. The origin of the receptors is a woman aged 25 to 39 in good health.

The chain couples TRBV6-1 to TRBJ2-3, with 7 bases fitting TRBD2. In germline, CDR1 is MNHNS, CDR2 SASEGT. Losses at the gene ends were 10 bases for V and 4 bases for J; bases not matched to a gene: 8. CDR3 size: 13 residues. Here the CDR3 DNA reads TGTGCCACCGGGGGGTGGGTGGCAGATACGCAGTATTTT. Translation gives CATGGWVADTQYF.

This clonotype came up many times. The chain uses TRBV20-1 and TRBJ2-7; D call uncertain. V lost 0 bases, J lost 5 bases, and 11 bases lay in between. This CDR3 contains 13 residues. Germline CDR1 DFQATT, CDR2 SNEGSKA (reference sequence). CDR3 nucleotide sequence: TGCAGTGCTAGAGACCCCGCGGCAAACGAGCAGTACTTC. This translates into CSARDPAANEQYF.

For this clonotype: The CDR3 does not end in the conserved phenylalanine or tryptophan, so this is likely a read error. This rearrangement joins TRBV24-1 to TRBJ2-1; D gene unclear. The CDR3 has 14 residues. V was shortened by 8 bases and J by 8 bases, with 18 bases between the two germline ends. The germline V gene encodes CDR1 KGHDR and CDR2 SFDVKD. The CDR3 is CATKPGELGDEQFL. CDR3 sequence (DNA): TGTGCCACCAAACCCGGCGAACTCGGCGATGAGCAGTTCTTA.

The table lists this clonotype with many counts. The rearrangement joins TRBV6-5 to TRBJ2-1, with 7 bases matching TRBD1. CDR1 is MNHEY, CDR2 SVGAGI, per germline. The CDR3 sequence is 15 residues long. Unmatched junction bases numbered 7, after V lost 1 base and J lost 7 bases. The CDR3 is CASSYYGTVGNEQFF. The CDR3 nucleotides are TGTGCCAGCAGTTACTACGGGACAGTGGGGAATGAGCAGTTCTTC.

This clonotype was seen a few times. The genes are TRBV9 and TRBJ1-2; TRBD1 agrees at 9 bases. Germline V gene sequence: CDR1 SGDLS, CDR2 YYNGEE. The CDR3 is made up of 16 amino acids. The V segment lost 1 base and the J segment 5 bases; nucleotides outside the gene matches: 9. The CDR3 reads CASSVRLGQGGYGYTF. The DNA of the CDR3 is TGTGCCAGCAGCGTACGCCTGGGACAGGGAGGATATGGCTACACCTTC.

The V and J genes are TRBV11-2 and TRBJ1-1, with TRBD1 as a possible D gene (6 bases). Germline V gene sequence: CDR1 SGHAT, CDR2 FQNNGV. The CDR3 length is 13 residues. The V end was cut by 2 bases, the J end by 4 bases, with 8 bases between. The CDR3 nucleotides are TGTGCCAGCAGCTTACAGGGGCGCACTGAAGCTTTCTTT. Amino acid sequence: CASSLQGRTEAFF.

This chain links TRBV9 with TRBJ2-4, with TRBD2 as a possible D gene (6 bases). Germline V gene sequence: CDR1 SGDLS, CDR2 YYNGEE. V lost 0 bases, J lost 8 bases, and 6 bases lay in between. This CDR3 region has 12 residues. The CDR3 loop reads CASSVAGDIQYF. The CDR3 DNA reads TGTGCCAGCAGCGTAGCGGGGGACATTCAGTACTTC.

This clonotype occurred a few times. The rearrangement uses TRBV20-1 and TRBJ2-7, with TRBD2 as a possible D gene (6 bases). The CDR3 spans 13 residues. Trimming removed 3 bases from V and 2 bases from J, with 11 bases in between. Germline CDR1 DFQATT, CDR2 SNEGSKA (reference sequence). The CDR3 sequence: CSARGTSTYEQYF. In nucleotides, the CDR3 is TGCAGTGCTAGGGGGACTTCTACCTACGAGCAGTACTTC.

The chain joins TRBV9 to TRBJ2-1; the D gene could be TRBD1 or TRBD2 (5 bases each). V was cut by 3 bases and J by 9 bases, with 13 bases left in between. CDR3 length: 13 residues. Germline V lookup: CDR1 SGDLS, CDR2 YYNGEE. CDR3 nucleotides: TGTGCCAGCAGCGGTGGGGGTGGTGGTGAGCAGTTCTTC. It is translated as CASSGGGGGEQFF.

This clonotype occurred many times. The genes are TRBV20-1 and TRBJ2-3; 9 bases are a match to TRBD2. Per the germline V gene, CDR1 is DFQATT and CDR2 is SNEGSKA (reference sequence). This CDR3 is built from 15 residues. V was pared by 0 bases and J by 4 bases, with 5 bases of the junction left unmatched. The chain's CDR3 is CSAREASGRSDTQYF. The CDR3 DNA follows: TGCAGTGCTAGAGAGGCCAGCGGGAGGTCAGATACGCAGTATTTT.

The genes are TRBV29-1 and TRBJ1-1; 9 bases fit TRBD1. The CDR3 is made up of 13 amino acids. Germline V gene sequence: CDR1 SQVTM, CDR2 ANQGSEA. The V and J ends lost 6 bases and 1 base, in that order; junction bases with no gene match: 3. The CDR3 sequence is CSVQGQGNTEAFF. CDR3 nucleotide sequence: TGCAGCGTCCAGGGACAGGGGAACACTGAAGCTTTCTTT.

This clonotype was found a few times. V gene TRBV20-1 combines with J gene TRBJ1-5, with 11 bases identical to TRBD1. The germline V gene encodes CDR1 DFQATT and CDR2 SNEGSKA (reference sequence). The trim removed 5 bases at V and 6 bases at J, leaving 9 bases unmatched. The CDR3 consists of 15 residues. The CDR3 nucleotides read TGCAGTGCTCTAGACGGGACAGGGGGAGGTCAGCCCCAGCATTTT. The encoded protein is CSALDGTGGGQPQHF.

The gene calls are TRBV5-1 and TRBJ2-7; D remains ambiguous. This CDR3 region has 13 residues. Germline CDR1 reads SGHRS; CDR2 reads YFSETQ. Trimming removed 6 bases from V and 3 bases from J, with 13 bases in between. The CDR3 DNA sequence: TGCGCCAGCACCCGACCGCCAAACTACGAGCAGTACTTC. Its protein product is CASTRPPNYEQYF.

The rearrangement links TRBV6-2 or TRBV6-3 to TRBJ1-5; tentatively, D is TRBD1 (5 bases). Trimming took off 2 bases at V and 9 bases at J, with 14 bases between the two ends. The germline V gene encodes CDR1 MNHEY and CDR2 SVGEGT. This CDR3 contains 14 residues. In DNA form, the CDR3 reads TGTGCCAGCAGTTACAGGGGTCTCCCTCGGCCCCAGCATTTT. Protein sequence: CASSYRGLPRPQHF.

This clonotype was seen only a few times. This chain uses TRBV20-1 with TRBJ2-3, with no clear D. V lost 3 bases and J 4 bases, leaving 5 bases between the germline ends. This CDR3 has 11 residues. Germline lookup yields CDR1 DFQATT and CDR2 SNEGSKA (reference sequence). CDR3 loop: CSASGSDTQYF. DNA of the CDR3: TGCAGTGCTAGCGGGTCAGATACGCAGTATTTT.